This T cell receptor beta chain was identified in a study of T cell responses to AZD1222 COVID-19 vaccine. This clone was detected only once. Its antigen is undetermined. Germline assignment: CDR1 MNHNY and CDR2 SVGAGI (reference sequence). V dropped 5 bases and J dropped 2; count of bases not matched to a gene: 8. There are 17 residues in the CDR3. The method was immunoSEQ multiplex PCR; TCRdb's version includes in-frame clones alone and lacks a portion of them. Counted here are approximately 160,000 clones, about nine tenths occurring once; the ten biggest clones make up 2.6%. Findings and limits, study-wide: Of spike-specific TCRs, nearly half reportedly target regions left unmutated in variants. Donor demographics were predominantly white British with a female majority; clonal diversity may be underestimated. Just a handful of AZD1222 recipients were seropositive at baseline.

The specimen was peripheral blood, collected on day 0 of AZD1222 vaccination. The gene calls are TRBV6-6 and TRBJ1-5; 11 nucleotides line up with TRBD1. This receptor was taken from an adult in good health. CDR3 bases: TGTGCCAGCAGTCCCCTGTGGACAGGGGGCGGCAATCAGCCCCAGCATTTT. Translating gives CASSPLWTGGGNQPQHF.